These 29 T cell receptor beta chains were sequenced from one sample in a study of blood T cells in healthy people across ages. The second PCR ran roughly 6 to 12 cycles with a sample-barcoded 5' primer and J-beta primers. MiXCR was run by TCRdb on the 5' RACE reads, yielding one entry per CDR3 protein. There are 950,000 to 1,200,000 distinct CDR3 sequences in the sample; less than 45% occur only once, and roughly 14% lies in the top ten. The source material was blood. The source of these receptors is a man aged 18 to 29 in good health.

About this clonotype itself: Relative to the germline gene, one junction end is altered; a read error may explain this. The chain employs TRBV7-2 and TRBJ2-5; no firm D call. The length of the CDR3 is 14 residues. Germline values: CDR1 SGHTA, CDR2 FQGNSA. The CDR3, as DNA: TGTGCCAACAGCTTAATAGCCGGGCTAGAGACCCAGTACTTC. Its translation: CANSLIAGLETQYF.

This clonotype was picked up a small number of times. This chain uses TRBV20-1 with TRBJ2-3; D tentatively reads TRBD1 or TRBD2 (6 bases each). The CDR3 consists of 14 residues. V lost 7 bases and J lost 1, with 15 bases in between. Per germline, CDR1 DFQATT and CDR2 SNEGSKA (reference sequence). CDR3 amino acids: CSGTDGGRTDTQYF. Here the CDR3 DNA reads TGCAGTGGGACCGACGGGGGCCGCACAGATACGCAGTATTTT.

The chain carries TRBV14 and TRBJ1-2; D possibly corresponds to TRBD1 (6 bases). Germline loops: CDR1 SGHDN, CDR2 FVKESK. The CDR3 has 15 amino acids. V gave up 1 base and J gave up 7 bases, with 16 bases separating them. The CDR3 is CASSQVAGTTSGYTF. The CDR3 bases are TGTGCCAGCAGCCAAGTGGCAGGGACAACCAGTGGCTACACCTTC.

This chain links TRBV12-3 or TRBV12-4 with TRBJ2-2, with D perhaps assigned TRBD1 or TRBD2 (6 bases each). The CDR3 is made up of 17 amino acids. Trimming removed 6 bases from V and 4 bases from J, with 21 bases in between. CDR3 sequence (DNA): TGTGCCAGCAGGCCTCCGGTAGGGGGGACTTCCACCGGGGAGCTGTTTTTT. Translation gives CASRPPVGGTSTGELFF.

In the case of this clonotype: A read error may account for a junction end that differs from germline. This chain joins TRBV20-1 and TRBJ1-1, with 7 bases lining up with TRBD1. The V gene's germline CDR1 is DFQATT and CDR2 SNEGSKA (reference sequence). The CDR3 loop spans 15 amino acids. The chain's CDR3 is CSAGDPEGANTEAFF. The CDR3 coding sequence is TGCAGTGCTGGAGACCCGGAGGGGGCGAACACTGAAGCTTTCTTT.

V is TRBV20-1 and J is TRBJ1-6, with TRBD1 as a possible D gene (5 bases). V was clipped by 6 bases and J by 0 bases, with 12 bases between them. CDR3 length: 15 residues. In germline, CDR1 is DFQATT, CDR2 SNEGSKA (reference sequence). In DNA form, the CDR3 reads TGCAGTGCACTGGACACGGGCTCCTATAATTCACCCCTCCACTTT. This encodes CSALDTGSYNSPLHF.

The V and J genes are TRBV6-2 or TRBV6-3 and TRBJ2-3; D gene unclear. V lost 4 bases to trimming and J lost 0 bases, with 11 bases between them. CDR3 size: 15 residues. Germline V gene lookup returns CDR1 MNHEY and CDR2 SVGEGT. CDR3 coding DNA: TGTGCCAGCAGTTCCCGGGCCCTTAGCACAGATACGCAGTATTTT. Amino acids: CASSSRALSTDTQYF.

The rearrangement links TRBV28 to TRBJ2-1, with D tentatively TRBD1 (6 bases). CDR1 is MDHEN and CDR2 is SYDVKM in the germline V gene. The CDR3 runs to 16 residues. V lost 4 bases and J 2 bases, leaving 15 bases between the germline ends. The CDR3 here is CASSWAYREPYNEQFF. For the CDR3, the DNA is TGTGCCAGCAGTTGGGCCTACAGGGAACCCTACAATGAGCAGTTCTTC.

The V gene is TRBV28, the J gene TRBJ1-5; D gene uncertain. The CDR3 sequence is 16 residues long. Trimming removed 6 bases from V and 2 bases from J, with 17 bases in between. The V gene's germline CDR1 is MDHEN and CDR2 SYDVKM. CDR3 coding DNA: TGTGCCAGCAGGTGGGGTCTCTGGAGTCGCAATCAGCCCCAGCATTTT. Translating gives CASRWGLWSRNQPQHF.

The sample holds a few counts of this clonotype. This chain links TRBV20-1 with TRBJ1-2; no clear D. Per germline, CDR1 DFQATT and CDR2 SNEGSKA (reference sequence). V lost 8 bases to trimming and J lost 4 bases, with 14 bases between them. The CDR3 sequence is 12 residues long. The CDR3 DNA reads TGCAGTACAAGAAAGGGCCCCTATGGCTACACCTTC. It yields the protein CSTRKGPYGYTF.

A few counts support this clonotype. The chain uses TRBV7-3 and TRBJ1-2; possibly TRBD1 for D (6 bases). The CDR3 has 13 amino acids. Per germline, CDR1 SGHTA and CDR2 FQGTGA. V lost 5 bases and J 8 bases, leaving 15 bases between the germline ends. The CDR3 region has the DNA TGTGCCAGCAGCCCGACAGGCCGAGAGGGCTACACCTTC. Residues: CASSPTGREGYTF.

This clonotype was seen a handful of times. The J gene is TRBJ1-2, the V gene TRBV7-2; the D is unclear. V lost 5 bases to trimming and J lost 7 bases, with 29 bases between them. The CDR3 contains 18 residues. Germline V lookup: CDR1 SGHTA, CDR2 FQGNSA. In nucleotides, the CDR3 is TGTGCCAGCAGCCCAGTCATTGGCCCCGGGAGGCCTTCTAGTGGCTACACCTTC. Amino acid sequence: CASSPVIGPGRPSSGYTF. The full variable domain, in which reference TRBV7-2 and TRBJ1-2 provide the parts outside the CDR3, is GAGVSQSPSNKVTEKGKDVELRCDPISGHTALYWYRQSLGQGLEFLIYFQGNSAPDKSGLPSDRFSAERTGGSVSTLTIQRTQQEDSAVYLCASSPVIGPGRPSSGYTFGSGTRLTVV.

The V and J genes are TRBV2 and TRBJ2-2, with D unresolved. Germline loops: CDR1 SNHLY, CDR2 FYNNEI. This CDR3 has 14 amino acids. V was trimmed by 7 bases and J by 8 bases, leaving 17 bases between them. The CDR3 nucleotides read TGTGCCAGCAAGTCCCAAGAATGGTTGGGGGAGCTGTTTTTT. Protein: CASKSQEWLGELFF. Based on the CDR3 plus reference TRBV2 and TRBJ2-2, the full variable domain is EPEVTQTPSHQVTQMGQEVILRCVPISNHLYFYWYRQILGQKVEFLVSFYNNEISEKSEIFDDQFSVERPDGSNFTLKIRSTKLEDSAMYFCASKSQEWLGELFFGEGSRLTVL.

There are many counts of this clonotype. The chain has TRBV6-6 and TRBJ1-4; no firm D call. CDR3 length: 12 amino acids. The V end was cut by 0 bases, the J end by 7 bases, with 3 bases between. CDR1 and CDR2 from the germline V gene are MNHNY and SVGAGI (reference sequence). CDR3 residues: CASSYSGEKLFF. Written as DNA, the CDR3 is TGTGCCAGCAGTTACTCGGGTGAAAAACTGTTTTTT.

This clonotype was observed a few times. The CDR3 loop is CASSWSEGFLYNEQYF. The CDR3 DNA is TGTGCCAGCAGCTGGAGCGAGGGGTTCCTGTACAATGAGCAGTACTTC. V and J are TRBV11-1 and TRBJ2-7; D may be TRBD1 or TRBD2 (5 bases each). Per germline, CDR1 SGHAT and CDR2 FQDESV (reference sequence). The V and J ends lost 4 bases and 7 bases respectively, with 23 bases between them. The length of the CDR3 is 16 residues.

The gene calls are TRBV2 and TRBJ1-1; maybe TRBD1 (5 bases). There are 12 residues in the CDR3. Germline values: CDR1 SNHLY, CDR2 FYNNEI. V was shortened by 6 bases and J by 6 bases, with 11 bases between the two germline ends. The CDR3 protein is CASSPTVPEAFF. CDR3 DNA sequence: TGTGCCAGCAGCCCGACAGTCCCTGAAGCTTTCTTT.

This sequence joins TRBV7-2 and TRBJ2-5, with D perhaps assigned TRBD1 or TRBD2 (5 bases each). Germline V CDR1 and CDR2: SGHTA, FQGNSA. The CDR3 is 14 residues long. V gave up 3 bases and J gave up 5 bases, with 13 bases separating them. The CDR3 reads CASSLGPVGETQYF. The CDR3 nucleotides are TGTGCCAGCAGCTTGGGACCGGTCGGGGAGACCCAGTACTTC.

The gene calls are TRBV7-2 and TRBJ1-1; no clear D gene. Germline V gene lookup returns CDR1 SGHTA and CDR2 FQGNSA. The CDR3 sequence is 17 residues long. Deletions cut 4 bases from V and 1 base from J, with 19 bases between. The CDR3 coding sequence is TGTGCCAGCAGCTCCCCGGGCGGGTCGATTTGGAACACTGAAGCTTTCTTT. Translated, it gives CASSSPGGSIWNTEAFF.

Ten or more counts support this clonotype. DNA of the CDR3: TGCAGTGCTAGAGATCGGGAGACCCAGTACTTC. Translation gives CSARDRETQYF. The rearrangement joins TRBV20-1 to TRBJ2-5; D is undetermined. V lost 0 bases, J lost 5 bases, and 4 bases lay in between. The V gene's germline CDR1 is DFQATT and CDR2 SNEGSKA (reference sequence). This CDR3 has 11 amino acids.

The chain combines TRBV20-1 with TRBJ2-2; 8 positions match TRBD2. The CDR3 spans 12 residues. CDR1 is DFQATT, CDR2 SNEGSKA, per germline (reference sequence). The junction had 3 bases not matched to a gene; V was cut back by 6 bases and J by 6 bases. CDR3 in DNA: TGCAGTGCCTCTAGCGGGCCCGGGGAGCTGTTTTTT. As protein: CSASSGPGELFF.

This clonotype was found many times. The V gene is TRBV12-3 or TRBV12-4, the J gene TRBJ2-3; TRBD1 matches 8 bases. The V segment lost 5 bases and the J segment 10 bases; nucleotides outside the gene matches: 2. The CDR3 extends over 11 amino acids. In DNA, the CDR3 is TGTGCCAGCAGTGACAGGGGTTCGCAGTATTTT. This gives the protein CASSDRGSQYF.

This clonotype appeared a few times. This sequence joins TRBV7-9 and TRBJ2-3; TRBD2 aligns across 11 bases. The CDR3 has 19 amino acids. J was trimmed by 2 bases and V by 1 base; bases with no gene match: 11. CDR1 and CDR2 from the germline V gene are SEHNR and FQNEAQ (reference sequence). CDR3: CASSLEASGGPNPTDTQYF. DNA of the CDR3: TGTGCCAGCAGCTTAGAGGCTAGCGGGGGGCCGAACCCCACAGATACGCAGTATTTT.

The CDR3: CSARKTGLSYGYTF. Here the CDR3 DNA reads TGCAGTGCTAGAAAGACAGGGCTATCGTATGGCTACACCTTC. The rearrangement links TRBV20-1 to TRBJ1-2, with 7 bases fitting TRBD1. This CDR3 comprises 14 residues. Trimming cost V 2 bases and J 5 bases; bases outside gene matches: 8. Germline CDR1 DFQATT, CDR2 SNEGSKA (reference sequence).

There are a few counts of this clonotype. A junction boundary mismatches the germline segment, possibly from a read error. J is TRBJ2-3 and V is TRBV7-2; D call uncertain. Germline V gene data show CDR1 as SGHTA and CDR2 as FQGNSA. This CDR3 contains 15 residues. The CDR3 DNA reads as TGTGCCAGTAGCTTAGAGAGGTTTAGCACAGATACGCAGTATTTT. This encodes CASSLERFSTDTQYF. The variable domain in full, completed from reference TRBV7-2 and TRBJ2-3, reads GAGVSQSPSNKVTEKGKDVELRCDPISGHTALYWYRQSLGQGLEFLIYFQGNSAPDKSGLPSDRFSAERTGGSVSTLTIQRTQQEDSAVYLCASSLERFSTDTQYFGPGTRLTVL.

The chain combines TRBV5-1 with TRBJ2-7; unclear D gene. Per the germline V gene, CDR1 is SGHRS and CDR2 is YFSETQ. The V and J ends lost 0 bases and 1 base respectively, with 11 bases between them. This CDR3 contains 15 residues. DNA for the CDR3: TGCGCCAGCAGCTTGGGCAGTGGATTTTCCTACGAGCAGTACTTC. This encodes CASSLGSGFSYEQYF.

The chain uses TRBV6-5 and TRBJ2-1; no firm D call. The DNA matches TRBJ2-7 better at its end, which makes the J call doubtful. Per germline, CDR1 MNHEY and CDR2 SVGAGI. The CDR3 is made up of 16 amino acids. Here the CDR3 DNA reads TGTGCCAGCAGTTACTCGAATACCAATGCCTACAATGAGCAGTACTTC. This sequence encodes CASSYSNTNAYNEQYF.

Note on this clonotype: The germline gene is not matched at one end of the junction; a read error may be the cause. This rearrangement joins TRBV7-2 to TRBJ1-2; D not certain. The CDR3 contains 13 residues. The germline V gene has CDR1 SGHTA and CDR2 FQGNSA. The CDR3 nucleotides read TGTGCCAGCAGCCCTCAGGCGAACTATGACTACACCTTC. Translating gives CASSPQANYDYTF.

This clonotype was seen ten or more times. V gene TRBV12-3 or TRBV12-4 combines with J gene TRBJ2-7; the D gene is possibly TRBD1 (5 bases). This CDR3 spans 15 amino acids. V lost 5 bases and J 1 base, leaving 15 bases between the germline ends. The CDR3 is CASSNPTVNSYEQYF. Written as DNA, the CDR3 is TGTGCCAGCAGTAACCCGACAGTAAATTCCTACGAGCAGTACTTC.

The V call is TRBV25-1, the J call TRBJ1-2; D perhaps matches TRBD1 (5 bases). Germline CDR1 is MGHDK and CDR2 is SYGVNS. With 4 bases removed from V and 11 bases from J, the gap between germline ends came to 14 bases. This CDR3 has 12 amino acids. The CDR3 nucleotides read TGTGCCAGCAGTGGGGCAGGGTGGAGTTACACCTTC. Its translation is CASSGAGWSYTF.